The next 8 T cell receptor beta chains were all read from a single sample in a study of shared clonotypes between healthy human individuals. Sequenced by immunoSEQ multiplex PCR; TCRdb stores in-frame clones only, minus some. The sample contains 2 million to 2.5 million clones, 80% to 95% of which appear only once. Source material: naive CD4+ T cells from PBMCs. Noted subset: CD45RA+ positively selected. These receptors were collected from a man younger than 35 in good health. Some clones in this sample may be carry-over from other donors' samples.

This clone was seen a single time. The chain combines TRBV27 with TRBJ2-3, with TRBD2 matching 9 bases. The CDR3 consists of 16 residues. Losses at the gene ends were 4 bases for V and 1 base for J; bases not matched to a gene: 6. Per the germline V gene, CDR1 is MNHEY and CDR2 is SMNVEV (reference sequence). The CDR3 nucleotides are TGTGCCAGCAGTTCTCCAGCGGGAGGTGGCACAGATACGCAGTATTTT. Translation: CASSSPAGGGTDTQYF.

This clone was seen only once. The CDR3 region has the DNA TGTGCCAGCACCCAATGGGGGCCAACTAGCACAGATACGCAGTATTTT. Translated: CASTQWGPTSTDTQYF. The J gene is TRBJ2-3, the V gene TRBV7-6, with a possible D match to TRBD1 (6 bases). Trimming left V 7 bases short and J 0 bases short, with 17 bases between. The CDR3 contains 16 residues. Germline-derived CDR1 and CDR2 are SGHVS and FNYEAQ.

The DNA of the CDR3 is TGTGCCAGCAGCCAAGATCGGACGGACAACTATGGCTACACCTTC. Residues: CASSQDRTDNYGYTF. The J gene is TRBJ1-2, the V gene TRBV4-2; D gene uncertain. CDR1 and CDR2 from the germline V gene are LGHNA and YNFKEQ. Trimming cost V 0 bases and J 2 bases, with 10 bases left between them. This CDR3 spans 15 amino acids.

This clone has a single count. J is TRBJ1-1 and V is TRBV5-1; 9 bases are a match to TRBD1. CDR1 and CDR2 (germline): SGHRS, YFSETQ. The length of the CDR3 is 16 residues. V shed 3 bases, J shed 11 bases, and the junction held 17 bases outside the gene matches. The CDR3 DNA reads TGCGCCAGCAGCTCCGGACAGGGGAGGGGTGAAGCTTTGGCTTTCTTT. As protein: CASSSGQGRGEALAFF.

This rearrangement joins TRBV11-3 to TRBJ2-3; 12 nucleotides match TRBD2. Trimming cost V 5 bases and J 4 bases; bases outside gene matches: 1. This CDR3 spans 14 amino acids. Looked up from germline, CDR1 is SGHNT and CDR2 is YENEEA. The CDR3 here is CASSRTSGADTQYF. The CDR3 DNA reads as TGTGCCAGCAGCCGGACTAGCGGGGCAGATACGCAGTATTTT.

The chain joins TRBV4-2 to TRBJ1-5; D ambiguous. V was cut by 2 bases and J by 1 base, with 9 bases left in between. CDR3 size: 15 residues. The V gene's germline CDR1 is LGHNA and CDR2 YNFKEQ. CDR3 sequence (DNA): TGTGCCAGCAGCCAAAATAGGCTAAGCAATCAGCCCCAGCATTTT. The encoded protein is CASSQNRLSNQPQHF.

The chain has TRBV29-1 and TRBJ2-7; the D gene is possibly TRBD2 (5 bases). This CDR3 has 13 amino acids. Deletions cut 2 bases from V and 5 bases from J, with 13 bases between. Germline-derived CDR1 and CDR2 are SQVTM and ANQGSEA. The CDR3, as DNA: TGCAGCGTTGAAAAAATCCGGGGAGACGAGCAGTACTTC. Amino acid sequence: CSVEKIRGDEQYF.

Points on this clone: At one end the junction does not follow the germline gene, possibly because of a read error. The J gene is TRBJ1-1, the V gene TRBV18; D not certain. From germline, CDR1 is KGHSH and CDR2 LQKENI. The CDR3 loop spans 16 amino acids. CDR3 nucleotides: TGTGCCAGCTCACCCCGGGGAGGAACGCACAACAATGAAGCTTTCTTT. It translates to CASSPRGGTHNNEAFF.